These 23 T cell receptor beta chains originate from one sample sequenced in a study of radiation and T cells in renal cell carcinoma. Sequencing used immunoSEQ multiplex PCR; TCRdb keeps in-frame clones, though not all of them. This table has roughly 130,000 clones, roughly 77% appearing once. The time point is: blood 2 weeks post-SBRT. Treatment described: 15 Gy SBRT to primary tumor, nephrectomy 4 weeks later. Sample: blood, taken from a patient whose treatment included radiotherapy and nephrectomy. These receptors originate from a woman aged 60-70 years with renal cell carcinoma.

This chain uses TRBV5-6 with TRBJ2-1, with D unclear. This CDR3 is 15 amino acids long. Germline loops: CDR1 SGHDT, CDR2 YYEEEE. V lost 1 base and J 0 bases, leaving 8 bases between the germline ends. The chain's CDR3 is CASSLRLDSYNEQFF. DNA for the CDR3: TGTGCCAGCAGCTTGAGGCTGGACTCCTACAATGAGCAGTTCTTC.

The CDR3 sequence: CASSPLGAGLLYNEQFF. CDR3 DNA: TGTGCCAGCAGCCCACTGGGGGCGGGCCTCCTTTACAATGAGCAGTTCTTC. The chain has TRBV7-2 and TRBJ2-1, with D perhaps TRBD1 (6 bases). Trimming shortened V by 5 bases and J by 4 bases, and 21 bases separated the two germline ends. This CDR3 contains 17 residues. Germline values: CDR1 SGHTA, CDR2 FQGNSA.

A few counts support this clone. The chain links TRBV6-1 to TRBJ1-6; 8 bases agree with TRBD1. Unmatched junction bases numbered 1, after V lost 4 bases and J lost 5 bases. Germline V CDR1 and CDR2: MNHNS, SASEGT. CDR3 length: 14 amino acids. For the CDR3, the DNA is TGTGCCAGCAGTGGGGACAGGAATAATTCACCCCTCCACTTT. Translated: CASSGDRNNSPLHF.

This clone was seen once. The chain links TRBV4-1 to TRBJ2-3, with 10 nucleotides matching TRBD2. The J segment lost 2 bases and the V segment lost 8 bases, leaving 4 bases of the junction unmatched. The V gene's germline CDR1 is MGHRA and CDR2 YSYEKL. The CDR3 is made up of 14 amino acids. The CDR3 region has the DNA TGCGCCAGCGAGCGGGGGGGTTACACAGATACGCAGTATTTT. This sequence encodes CASERGGYTDTQYF.

The chain couples TRBV9 to TRBJ2-2, with D perhaps TRBD1 (6 bases). The CDR3 is 18 amino acids. V was trimmed by 4 bases and J by 7 bases, leaving 26 bases between them. The germline V gene has CDR1 SGDLS and CDR2 YYNGEE. CDR3 loop: CASSPTGQPGRGYGELFF. The CDR3 DNA follows: TGTGCCAGCAGCCCAACCGGCCAGCCGGGAAGGGGGTACGGGGAGCTGTTTTTT.

This clone was seen only a few times. The chain joins TRBV7-9 to TRBJ2-7, with D possibly matching TRBD1 (6 bases). Germline assignment: CDR1 SEHNR and CDR2 FQNEAQ (reference sequence). The CDR3 extends over 14 amino acids. V lost 5 bases and J 1 base, leaving 12 bases between the germline ends. The CDR3 sequence is CASSATGLSYEQYF. In DNA, the CDR3 is TGTGCCAGCAGCGCTACAGGGTTATCCTACGAGCAGTACTTC.

The chain has TRBV9 and TRBJ2-2, with 7 bases matching TRBD2. The V gene's germline CDR1 is SGDLS and CDR2 YYNGEE. The CDR3 is 16 residues long. V shed 4 bases and J 1 base; nucleotides not matched to a gene: 7. This chain's CDR3 is CASSPRGGRNTGELFF. In DNA, the CDR3 is TGTGCCAGCAGCCCAAGGGGCGGGAGGAACACCGGGGAGCTGTTTTTT.

This clone came up once. J is TRBJ1-1 and V is TRBV2, with D possibly TRBD1 on 5 matching bases. Germline V gene data show CDR1 as SNHLY and CDR2 as FYNNEI. V was shortened by 1 base and J by 2 bases, with 8 bases between the two germline ends. The CDR3 sequence is 14 residues long. The CDR3 is CASSEDTGNTEAFF. The CDR3 DNA follows: TGTGCCAGCAGTGAAGATACAGGTAACACTGAAGCTTTCTTT.

V and J are TRBV7-6 and TRBJ2-4; a possible D gene is TRBD2 (5 bases). The CDR3 has 13 amino acids. V lost 5 bases and J 7 bases, leaving 12 bases between the germline ends. Germline V gene lookup returns CDR1 SGHVS and CDR2 FNYEAQ. The CDR3 loop reads CASSDSGVNIQYF. DNA for the CDR3: TGTGCCAGCAGCGACTCCGGGGTGAACATTCAGTACTTC. Variable domain in full (rest from reference TRBV7-6 and TRBJ2-4): GAGVSQSPRYKVTKRGQDVALRCDPISGHVSLYWYRQALGQGPEFLTYFNYEAQQDKSGLPNDRFSAERPEGSISTLTIQRTEQRDSAMYRCASSDSGVNIQYFGAGTRLSVL.

This sequence joins TRBV30 and TRBJ1-4; D might be TRBD1 (6 bases). This CDR3 comprises 16 residues. Trimming removed 3 bases from V and 5 bases from J, with 19 bases in between. CDR1 GTSNPN and CDR2 SVGIG come from the germline V gene (reference sequence). CDR3 region: CAWRATQQGGNEKLFF. The CDR3 nucleotides read TGTGCCTGGAGGGCCACCCAACAGGGCGGGAATGAAAAACTGTTTTTT.

The chain couples TRBV19 to TRBJ1-4; no firm D call. The CDR3 is 14 residues long. Trimming left V 4 bases short and J 5 bases short, with 11 bases between. Germline V gene lookup returns CDR1 LNHDA and CDR2 SQIVND (reference sequence). Written as DNA, the CDR3 is TGTGCCAGTAGTAACTCTGGAGGGAATGAAAAACTGTTTTTT. This translates into CASSNSGGNEKLFF.

V usage is TRBV27 and J usage is TRBJ1-5; D perhaps matches TRBD1 (5 bases). V was clipped by 3 bases and J by 7 bases, with 13 bases between them. The V gene's germline CDR1 is MNHEY and CDR2 SMNVEV (reference sequence). CDR3 length: 14 amino acids. The chain's CDR3 is CASSFVGGDQPQHF. The CDR3 coding sequence is TGTGCCAGCAGTTTTGTCGGGGGGGACCAGCCCCAGCATTTT.

The chain combines TRBV5-1 with TRBJ2-7, with 9 bases that match TRBD1. The length of the CDR3 is 19 residues. Per the germline V gene, CDR1 is SGHRS and CDR2 is YFSETQ. The V and J ends lost 2 bases and 3 bases, in that order; junction bases with no gene match: 18. The CDR3 DNA sequence: TGCGCCAGCAGCTTTTTAAGAAGGTCGGGACAGGGAATCTTCTACGAGCAGTACTTC. The encoded protein is CASSFLRRSGQGIFYEQYF.

The CDR3 sequence: CASSEGGGGDFYSPLHF. CDR3 sequence (DNA): TGTGCCAGCAGTGAGGGCGGAGGGGGCGATTTTTATTCACCCCTCCACTTT. This sequence joins TRBV2 and TRBJ1-6; 7 bases line up with TRBD1. V lost 3 bases and J lost 8; bases outside the gene matches: 13. CDR1 and CDR2 from the germline V gene are SNHLY and FYNNEI. The CDR3 contains 17 residues.

The chain combines TRBV21-1 with TRBJ1-3; the table gives TRBD1 as D, unverified against the DNA. TRBV21-1 is tagged as a pseudogene. The CDR3 sequence is 17 residues long. Written as DNA, the CDR3 is TGTGCCAGCAGCAAAGTTGTTCAGGGGGTCGTTGGAAACACCATATATTTT. It specifies CASSKVVQGVVGNTIYF.

The V gene is TRBV2, the J gene TRBJ2-7; no firm D call. Trimming removed 7 bases at V and 0 bases at J, with 10 bases between. The CDR3 consists of 13 residues. Germline loops: CDR1 SNHLY, CDR2 FYNNEI. As DNA, the CDR3 is TGTGCCAGCAACCCGGGCCTCTCCTACGAGCAGTACTTC. Its translation: CASNPGLSYEQYF.

J is TRBJ1-2 and V is TRBV10-3, with D maybe TRBD1 (5 bases). Germline V gives CDR1 ENHRY, CDR2 SYGVKD. Trimming stripped 3 bases from V and 5 bases from J, with 10 bases between. The CDR3 extends over 13 amino acids. CDR3 sequence: CAISDRAEYGYTF. As DNA, the CDR3 is TGTGCCATCAGTGACAGGGCAGAGTATGGCTACACCTTC.

The chain combines TRBV2 with TRBJ1-4; D is undetermined. There are 12 residues in the CDR3. Trimming stripped 8 bases from V and 8 bases from J, with 12 bases between. Germline V gene lookup returns CDR1 SNHLY and CDR2 FYNNEI. The CDR3 sequence: CASAGEREKLFF. The DNA for the CDR3 is TGTGCCAGCGCAGGCGAGAGGGAAAAACTGTTTTTT.

The V gene is TRBV6-1, the J gene TRBJ2-2; D possibly matches TRBD1 or TRBD2 (6 bases each). The CDR3 covers 14 residues. With 8 bases removed from V and 3 bases from J, the gap between germline ends came to 13 bases. Looked up from germline, CDR1 is MNHNS and CDR2 is SASEGT. This CDR3 reads CASLGRGDTGELFF. CDR3 nucleotides: TGTGCCAGCCTGGGAAGGGGGGACACCGGGGAGCTGTTTTTT.

Here the CDR3 reads CASSFNGQGAQAFF. CDR3 in DNA: TGTGCCAGCAGCTTCAATGGACAGGGTGCCCAAGCTTTCTTT. The V call is TRBV7-9, the J call TRBJ1-1; the match to TRBD1 covers 8 bases. Trimming cost V 3 bases and J 9 bases; bases outside gene matches: 9. This CDR3 is 14 amino acids long. The germline CDR1 and CDR2 sequences are SEHNR and FQNEAQ (reference sequence). Complete variable domain (other parts from reference TRBV7-9 and TRBJ1-1): DTGVSQNPRHKITKRGQNVTFRCDPISEHNRLYWYRQTLGQGPEFLTYFQNEAQLEKSRLLSDRFSAERPKGSFSTLEIQRTEQGDSAMYLCASSFNGQGAQAFFGQGTRLTVV.

The table lists this clone with a count of one. The chain has TRBV5-6 and TRBJ2-7, with D possibly TRBD1 on 5 matching bases. Germline-derived CDR1 and CDR2 are SGHDT and YYEEEE. The CDR3 has 14 amino acids. V lost 3 bases, J lost 1 base, and 11 bases lay in between. This chain's CDR3 is CASSYNRISYEQYF. Written as DNA, the CDR3 is TGTGCCAGCAGCTATAACAGGATTTCCTACGAGCAGTACTTC.

The J gene is TRBJ2-6, the V gene TRBV2; possibly TRBD2 for D (6 bases). The CDR3 has 14 amino acids. Trimming removed 6 bases at V and 1 base at J, with 7 bases between. Germline CDR1 SNHLY, CDR2 FYNNEI. The CDR3 is CASRAGSGANVLTF. In DNA, the CDR3 is TGTGCCAGCAGGGCGGGGTCTGGGGCCAACGTCCTGACTTTC.

The rearrangement uses TRBV29-1 and TRBJ2-3; 9 bases align to TRBD1. Trimming removed 7 bases from V and 5 bases from J; junction bases left unmatched: 7. The germline V gene has CDR1 SQVTM and CDR2 ANQGSEA. The CDR3 spans 13 residues. In DNA, the CDR3 is TGCAGCGCGGGACAGGGCGACAGAGATACGCAGTATTTT. Amino acids: CSAGQGDRDTQYF.